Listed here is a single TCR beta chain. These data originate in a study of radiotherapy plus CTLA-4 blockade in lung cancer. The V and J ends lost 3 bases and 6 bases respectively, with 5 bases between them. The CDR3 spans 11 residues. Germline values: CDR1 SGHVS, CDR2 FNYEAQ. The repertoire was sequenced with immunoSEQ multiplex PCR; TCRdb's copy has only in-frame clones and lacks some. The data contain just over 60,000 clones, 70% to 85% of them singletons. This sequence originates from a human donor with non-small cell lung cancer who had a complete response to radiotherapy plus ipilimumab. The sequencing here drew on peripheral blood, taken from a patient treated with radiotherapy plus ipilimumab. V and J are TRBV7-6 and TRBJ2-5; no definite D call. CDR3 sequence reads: CASSFRKTQYF. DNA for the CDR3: TGTGCCAGCAGCTTTAGGAAGACCCAGTACTTC.